This TCR beta chain was recorded in a study of cytomegalovirus exposure and HLA in healthy donors. Measured with immunoSEQ multiplex PCR; TCRdb has only the in-frame clones, and not every one. The sample yields around 120,000 clones, less than 90% seen once. J gave up 7 bases and V 5 bases, and 9 bases lay outside the gene matches. Per the germline V gene, CDR1 is MNHEY and CDR2 is SMNVEV (reference sequence). This CDR3 contains 14 residues. The donors were part of the roughly 130-subject validation cohort, which stood apart from the roughly 680-subject first cohort. The V gene is TRBV27, the J gene TRBJ2-7; 9 nucleotides align to TRBD1. This TCR came from a man aged 18 to 29 in good health and CMV-seropositive. The sample taken for sequencing was PBMCs. In DNA, the CDR3 is TGTGCCAGCAGTCTCACAGGGGGCCGGAGAGAGCAGTACTTC. As protein: CASSLTGGRREQYF.